The 24 T cell receptor beta chains given below trace back to one sample, sequenced in a study of T cell clonality in common variable immunodeficiency. General study results and limits: Fewer deletions and N-nucleotide insertions were reportedly seen in common variable immunodeficiency TCR beta sequences.

Their recognized antigens are unknown. Sequenced by immunoSEQ multiplex PCR; TCRdb stores in-frame clones only, minus some. Recorded here are about 33,000 clones, none singletons. Input material: peripheral blood mononuclear cells. Source of these receptors: a human donor with common variable immunodeficiency.

With respect to this clone: The read falls 3 residues short of the CDR3 end, and the missing part is taken from the germline J gene. This chain links TRBV14 with TRBJ2-7, with D possibly being TRBD1 (5 bases). The CDR3 is 16 residues long. V was pared by 3 bases and J by 1 base, with 16 bases between. From germline, CDR1 is SGHDN and CDR2 FVKESK. CDR3 DNA (partial): TGTGCCAGCAGCCAGGCAGGGTATAAACTTTCCTACGAG. Translation: CASSQAGYKLSYE. The CDR3 as a whole reads CASSQAGYKLSYEQYF.

Note on this clone: With the read ending 3 residues before the CDR3 end, the germline J gene is used to fill in that end. The chain has TRBV20-1 and TRBJ1-2, with a possible D match to TRBD1 (6 bases). The CDR3 sequence is 12 residues long. CDR1 is DFQATT and CDR2 is SNEGSKA in the germline V gene (reference sequence). The CDR3 region is CSATQGSRSYTF. The covered CDR3 bases are TGCAGTGCTACCCAGGGGTCTCGGAGC.

This clone was detected a few times. Coverage ceases 3 residues before the CDR3 finishes, and the germline J gene fills in the end. This rearrangement joins TRBV6-1 to TRBJ2-5, with TRBD1 matching 10 bases. Germline CDR1 MNHNS, CDR2 SASEGT. This CDR3 has 16 residues. The V gene end was trimmed by 1 base and the J gene end by 5 bases; junction bases not matched to a gene: 7. The CDR3 reads CASSEGAGQGMETQYF. CDR3 bases read: TGTGCCAGCAGTGAAGGGGCGGGACAGGGGATGGAGACC.

With respect to this clone: The read terminates 3 residues before the CDR3 end, so the remaining end is supplied by the germline J gene. V and J are TRBV19 and TRBJ1-6; 12 nucleotides match TRBD1. From germline, CDR1 is LNHDA and CDR2 SQIVND (reference sequence). The CDR3 extends over 15 amino acids. Germline trimming cut 6 bases from V and 9 bases from J; bases unmatched to any gene: 6. CDR3 in amino acids: CASSLGTGGGSPLHF. CDR3 DNA, as far as it was read: TGTGCCAGTAGCCTCGGGACAGGGGGCGGTTCACCC. Full variable domain (rest looked up from reference TRBV19 and TRBJ1-6): DGGITQSPKYLFRKEGQNVTLSCEQNLNHDAMYWYRQDPGQGLRLIYYSQIVNDFQKGDIAEGYSVSREKKESFPLTVTSAQKNPTAFYLCASSLGTGGGSPLHFGNGTRLTVT.

This clone was seen only a few times. Sequencing ends 3 residues short of the CDR3 end; the germline J gene provides the rest. The chain joins TRBV2 to TRBJ2-7, with TRBD2 identical over 8 bases. Trimming at V came to 7 bases and at J to 0 bases, leaving 11 bases not matched to a gene. CDR3 length equals 16 residues. Looked up from germline, CDR1 is SNHLY and CDR2 is FYNNEI. Incomplete CDR3 DNA: TGTGCCAGCAATCCCGGGGGGGGGCAAGGCTCCTACGAG. It is translated as CASNPGGGQGSYE. The CDR3 in full is CASNPGGGQGSYEQYF.

In this sample, this clone turned up a few times. The read gets to within 3 residues of the CDR3 end, and the germline J gene fills in the rest. This chain joins TRBV2 and TRBJ1-5; D not certain. CDR3 length equals 13 residues. Trimming took 4 bases from V and 5 from J, leaving 9 bases between them. Germline loops: CDR1 SNHLY, CDR2 FYNNEI. The CDR3 spells CASSGTFHQPQHF. The sequenced CDR3 bases are TGTGCCAGCAGTGGGACTTTCCATCAGCCC.

This clone was seen at least ten times. The CDR3 end is not reached by the read, which stops 3 residues before it; the germline J gene fills it in. The V call is TRBV6-2 or TRBV6-3, the J call TRBJ2-5; 10 bases fit TRBD2. V shed 5 bases, J shed 5 bases, and the junction held 8 bases outside the gene matches. Germline V gene sequence: CDR1 MNHEY, CDR2 SVGEGT. CDR3 length: 15 amino acids. The CDR3 region is CASSTLAGVRETQYF. Partial CDR3 DNA: TGTGCCAGCAGTACTCTAGCGGGGGTCCGGGAGACC.

This clone was observed many times. The DNA ends 3 residues before the CDR3 does, and the rest of the CDR3 is filled in from the germline J gene. The rearrangement links TRBV19 to TRBJ1-1, with D possibly matching TRBD1 (5 bases). V was clipped by 4 bases and J by 5 bases, with 11 bases between them. Looked up from germline, CDR1 is LNHDA and CDR2 is SQIVND (reference sequence). The CDR3 has 13 amino acids. Incomplete CDR3 DNA: TGTGCCAGTAGTAGCAATCGGGGGACTGAA. Encoded protein: CASSSNRGTE. From start to end, the CDR3 is CASSSNRGTEAFF.

Concerning this clone itself: With the read ending 3 residues before the CDR3 end, the germline J gene is used to fill in that end. V and J are TRBV6-1 and TRBJ2-2, with 7 nucleotides matching TRBD2. This CDR3 has 16 amino acids. Trimming cost V 4 bases and J 4 bases; bases outside gene matches: 9. Looked up from germline, CDR1 is MNHNS and CDR2 is SASEGT. CDR3 protein: CASSAGLVISTGELFF. The CDR3 bases that were read are TGTGCCAGCAGTGCTGGACTAGTTATTTCCACCGGGGAG.

This clone was detected many times. Read data end 3 residues before the CDR3 end; the end is taken from the germline J gene. This chain links TRBV5-1 with TRBJ2-7, with D possibly being TRBD1 (6 bases). CDR3 length: 13 amino acids. Trimming cost V 0 bases and J 6 bases, with 10 bases left between them. CDR1 and CDR2 from the germline V gene are SGHRS and YFSETQ. The part of the CDR3 DNA that was read is TGCGCCAGCAGCTTGGAGGGGGAAGGCGAG. It codes for CASSLEGEGE. The whole CDR3 reads CASSLEGEGEQYF. Full variable domain (rest looked up from reference TRBV5-1 and TRBJ2-7): KAGVTQTPRYLIKTRGQQVTLSCSPISGHRSVSWYQQTPGQGLQFLFEYFSETQRNKGNFPGRFSGRQFSNSRSEMNVSTLELGDSALYLCASSLEGEGEQYFGPGTRLTVT.

This clone was seen only a few times. The read stops 3 residues short of the end of the CDR3; the missing end is completed from the germline J gene. This chain links TRBV18 with TRBJ1-2, with a tentative D call TRBD1 (6 bases). The germline V gene encodes CDR1 KGHSH and CDR2 LQKENI. This CDR3 region has 14 residues. Deletions cut 4 bases from V and 7 bases from J, with 16 bases between. Partial CDR3 DNA: TGTGCCAGCTCACGGGAACAACAGGGCTTTGGC. It is translated as CASSREQQGFG. The entire CDR3 reads CASSREQQGFGYTF.

The DNA read from the CDR3 is TGTGCCAGCAGCCGTCGGACAGGGGGCGCGGCCGGGGAG. This sequence encodes CASSRRTGGAAGE. The entire CDR3 protein is CASSRRTGGAAGELFF. The chain links TRBV6-2 or TRBV6-3 to TRBJ2-2; 11 nucleotides align to TRBD1. The read ends 3 residues early relative to the CDR3; the germline J gene fills the gap. The ends lost 6 bases at V and 6 bases at J; junction bases unmatched: 9. Germline CDR1 reads MNHEY; CDR2 reads SVGEGT. CDR3 length equals 16 residues.

A few counts support this clone. CDR3 in amino acids: CASSIALGQGRPDTQYF. The sequenced CDR3 bases are TGTGCCAGTAGTATAGCCTTGGGACAGGGAAGGCCAGATACG. V gene TRBV19 combines with J gene TRBJ2-3; the match to TRBD1 covers 9 bases. The CDR3 end falls 3 residues outside the read, so it is completed with the germline J gene. Germline CDR1 and CDR2: LNHDA and SQIVND (reference sequence). The CDR3 has 17 amino acids. V trimming: 1 base; J trimming: 4 bases; junction bases outside the gene matches: 9.

In regard to this clone: The read ends 3 residues shy of where the CDR3 ends; the end is completed using the germline J gene. The chain couples TRBV6-1 to TRBJ1-6, with D hard to call. Per the germline V gene, CDR1 is MNHNS and CDR2 is SASEGT. CDR3 size: 13 residues. The V end was cut by 2 bases, the J end by 10 bases, with 9 bases between. The covered CDR3 bases are TGTGCCAGCAGTGAAAACAGAAACTCACCC. Protein sequence: CASSENRNSP. The whole CDR3 protein is CASSENRNSPLHF.

Turning to this clone: The CDR3 extends 3 residues past the end of the read, so its final part is completed from the germline J gene. This sequence joins TRBV18 and TRBJ2-7; 7 bases are a match to TRBD1. V trimming: 5 bases; J trimming: 6 bases; junction bases outside the gene matches: 13. In germline, CDR1 is KGHSH, CDR2 LQKENI. The CDR3 is made up of 15 amino acids. The part of the CDR3 DNA that was read is TGTGCCAGCTCAGACCTAGGGGTAGGGGGCTTCGAG. It specifies CASSDLGVGGFE. The full-length CDR3 reads as CASSDLGVGGFEQYF. Complete variable domain (other parts from reference TRBV18 and TRBJ2-7): NAGVMQNPRHLVRRRGQEARLRCSPMKGHSHVYWYRQLPEEGLKFMVYLQKENIIDESGMPKERFSAEFPKEGPSILRIQQVVRGDSAAYFCASSDLGVGGFEQYFGPGTRLTVT.

This clone showed up just a few times. Coverage ceases 3 residues before the CDR3 finishes, and the germline J gene fills in the end. This chain uses TRBV5-1 with TRBJ2-5, with 7 bases lining up with TRBD1. The CDR3 has 14 residues. J gave up 2 bases and V 5 bases, and 6 bases lay outside the gene matches. Looked up from germline, CDR1 is SGHRS and CDR2 is YFSETQ. The sequenced part of the CDR3 DNA is TGCGCCAGCAGTCAAGGGGACAGACAAGAGACC. Residues: CASSQGDRQET. The whole CDR3 reads CASSQGDRQETQYF.

This clone was seen a few times. The sequence runs out 3 residues before the end of the CDR3; the remainder is reconstructed from the germline J gene. V usage is TRBV11-2 and J usage is TRBJ2-2, with 7 bases fitting TRBD1. In germline, CDR1 is SGHAT, CDR2 FQNNGV. The junction had 4 bases not matched to a gene; V was cut back by 5 bases and J by 4 bases. The CDR3 length is 14 residues. The CDR3: CASSRQGGTGELFF. The CDR3 bases that were read are TGTGCCAGCAGCCGACAGGGCGGCACCGGGGAG.

About this clone itself: The read falls 3 residues short of the CDR3 end, and the missing part is taken from the germline J gene. This chain joins TRBV6-2 or TRBV6-3 and TRBJ2-1, with a tentative D call TRBD1 (5 bases). V was clipped by 6 bases and J by 5 bases, with 17 bases between them. The CDR3 runs 15 residues. From germline, CDR1 is MNHEY and CDR2 SVGEGT. The sequenced part of the CDR3 DNA is TGTGCCAGCAGCCCAATAAGGGGCTATCACAATGAG. Translated: CASSPIRGYHNE. The full CDR3 protein reads CASSPIRGYHNEQFF.

This clone turned up a few times. The read terminates 3 residues ahead of where the CDR3 ends, so the germline J gene completes it. The rearrangement joins TRBV20-1 to TRBJ2-5; 9 bases map to TRBD2. CDR1 and CDR2 (germline): DFQATT, SNEGSKA (reference sequence). CDR3 length: 15 amino acids. V trimming: 3 bases; J trimming: 1 base; junction bases outside the gene matches: 6. The part of the CDR3 DNA that was read is TGCAGTGCTAGGTCAGGGCGGGGGGGCCAAGAGACC. Amino acids: CSARSGRGGQET. The CDR3 reads in full as CSARSGRGGQETQYF.

In this sample, this clone turned up a few times. The read falls 3 residues short of the CDR3 end, and the missing part is taken from the germline J gene. J is TRBJ2-5 and V is TRBV7-8; possibly TRBD2 for D (5 bases). Germline V CDR1 and CDR2: SGHVS, FQNEAQ. This CDR3 has 14 amino acids. V shed 2 bases and J shed 2 bases, with 9 bases lying between them. The CDR3 bases that were read are TGTGCCAGCAGCTTAACGGGGAATCAAGAGACC. Protein product: CASSLTGNQET. The full CDR3 protein is CASSLTGNQETQYF.

This clone has a count of ten or more. The read ends 3 residues shy of where the CDR3 ends; the end is completed using the germline J gene. V and J are TRBV20-1 and TRBJ2-1; D is unresolved. Germline V gene data show CDR1 as DFQATT and CDR2 as SNEGSKA (reference sequence). Trimming took off 0 bases at V and 0 bases at J, with 6 bases between the two ends. The CDR3 extends over 14 amino acids. CDR3 loop: CSAREYSSYNEQFF. CDR3 DNA, as far as it was read: TGCAGTGCTAGAGAATACAGCTCCTACAATGAG.

This clone was picked up many times. The DNA ends 3 residues before the CDR3 does, and the rest of the CDR3 is filled in from the germline J gene. The V gene is TRBV30, the J gene TRBJ1-1; D might be TRBD1 (6 bases). Germline V CDR1 and CDR2: GTSNPN, SVGIG (reference sequence). The CDR3 totals 14 residues. V was trimmed by 0 bases and J by 7 bases, leaving 15 bases between them. The part of the CDR3 DNA that was read is TGTGCCTGGAGTGTACTTTCAGGGGACATTGAA. This gives the protein CAWSVLSGDIE. The entire CDR3 protein is CAWSVLSGDIEAFF.

Of note for this clone: The read terminates 3 residues ahead of where the CDR3 ends, so the germline J gene completes it. This sequence joins TRBV19 and TRBJ1-1; 7 nucleotides agree with TRBD1. Per germline, CDR1 LNHDA and CDR2 SQIVND (reference sequence). J lost 1 base, V lost 4 bases, and 3 bases had no gene match. The CDR3 contains 14 residues. Incomplete CDR3 DNA: TGTGCCAGTAGTACGACAGGGCCGAACACTGAA. Translation: CASSTTGPNTE. The entire CDR3 protein is CASSTTGPNTEAFF.

This clone was counted ten times or more. Read sequence stops 3 residues before the CDR3 end, and the germline J gene provides the missing end. The rearrangement joins TRBV5-1 to TRBJ2-7; 7 nucleotides agree with TRBD1. Germline values: CDR1 SGHRS, CDR2 YFSETQ. V gave up 0 bases and J gave up 2 bases; unmatched junction bases: 5. CDR3 length: 15 amino acids. The CDR3 protein is CASSLDTGATYEQYF. CDR3 DNA, as far as it was read: TGCGCCAGCAGCTTGGATACAGGGGCAACCTACGAG.